One and the same sample provided the 19 T cell receptor beta chains below, sequenced in a study of graft-versus-host responses after intestinal transplantation. Sequencing used immunoSEQ multiplex PCR; TCRdb keeps in-frame clones, though not all of them. The table shows about 120,000 clones, with around 95% occurring only once. No antigens are known for them. Sequencing used unstimulated CD8+ T cells sorted from spleen or lymph node cells, obtained before intestinal transplant. The receptors derive from a human donor who received an intestinal transplant.

The chain carries TRBV9 and TRBJ2-7, with 10 bases aligning to TRBD2. CDR3 length: 14 residues. Germline values: CDR1 SGDLS, CDR2 YYNGEE. V gave up 4 bases and J gave up 4 bases; unmatched junction bases: 5. The CDR3 sequence: CASSTGTSVYEQYF. In nucleotides, the CDR3 is TGTGCCAGCAGCACCGGGACTAGCGTGTACGAGCAGTACTTC.

The chain couples TRBV14 to TRBJ1-2; perhaps TRBD1 as D (6 bases). The V and J ends lost 0 bases and 4 bases respectively, with 12 bases between them. This CDR3 has 15 residues. Looked up from germline, CDR1 is SGHDN and CDR2 is FVKESK. The CDR3 here is CASSQDRGPGYGYTF. For the CDR3, the DNA is TGTGCCAGCAGCCAAGACCGGGGGCCGGGCTATGGCTACACCTTC.

The chain uses TRBV9 and TRBJ2-3; D gene uncertain. V shed 0 bases and J shed 0 bases, with 11 bases lying between them. Germline V gene data show CDR1 as SGDLS and CDR2 as YYNGEE. The CDR3 extends over 16 amino acids. The DNA for the CDR3 is TGTGCCAGCAGCGTAGTACCTGATACTAGCACAGATACGCAGTATTTT. Translation gives CASSVVPDTSTDTQYF.

The V call is TRBV4-3, the J call TRBJ2-3; no firm D call. CDR1 is LGHNA, CDR2 YSLEER, per germline. This CDR3 region has 14 residues. Trimming shortened V by 0 bases and J by 8 bases, and 12 bases separated the two germline ends. The CDR3 here is CASSQDRPRSTQYF. In DNA form, the CDR3 reads TGCGCCAGCAGCCAAGATCGGCCTCGCAGTACGCAGTATTTT.

The chain is built from TRBV27 and TRBJ2-1; D is uncertain. This CDR3 region has 15 residues. Trimming removed 0 bases from V and 8 bases from J, with 14 bases in between. In germline, CDR1 is MNHEY, CDR2 SMNVEV (reference sequence). The CDR3 here is CASSLSMGSQHEQFF. In nucleotides, the CDR3 is TGTGCCAGCAGTTTATCGATGGGATCGCAACATGAGCAGTTCTTC.

The chain joins TRBV27 to TRBJ2-1, with 9 bases lining up with TRBD2. The CDR3 consists of 14 residues. After removal of 3 bases from V and 7 bases from J, the junction contained 4 bases not matched to a gene. Germline lookup yields CDR1 MNHEY and CDR2 SMNVEV (reference sequence). The CDR3 here is CASSFGLAGNEQFF. As DNA, the CDR3 is TGTGCCAGCAGTTTTGGCCTAGCGGGGAATGAGCAGTTCTTC.

J is TRBJ2-5 and V is TRBV15; TRBD2 is a possible D gene (5 bases). The CDR3 is 15 amino acids. Between the trimmed V and J ends, which lost 1 base and 4 bases, there was a span of 13 bases. Germline CDR1 reads LNHNV; CDR2 reads YYDKDF (reference sequence). This chain's CDR3 is CATSRVATNPETQYF. CDR3 nucleotide sequence: TGTGCCACCAGCAGAGTAGCGACCAACCCAGAGACCCAGTACTTC.

J is TRBJ2-3 and V is TRBV13; 9 bases align to TRBD2. Germline CDR1 is PRHDT and CDR2 is FYEKMQ (reference sequence). Trimming cost V 4 bases and J 4 bases; bases outside gene matches: 6. CDR3 length: 15 residues. The CDR3 region is CASSSPGLAADTQYF. CDR3 nucleotide sequence: TGTGCCAGCAGCTCCCCGGGACTAGCAGCAGATACGCAGTATTTT.

The chain is built from TRBV6-4 and TRBJ2-1, with TRBD2 identical over 7 bases. The CDR3 runs 15 residues. Germline V gives CDR1 MRHNA, CDR2 SNTAGT. The V segment lost 4 bases and the J segment 4 bases; nucleotides outside the gene matches: 7. CDR3 sequence reads: CASSGRAGEYNEQFF. The CDR3 DNA reads TGTGCCAGCAGTGGACGTGCGGGAGAGTACAATGAGCAGTTCTTC.

This chain uses TRBV9 with TRBJ1-1, with 9 bases lining up with TRBD1. CDR1 is SGDLS, CDR2 YYNGEE, per germline. V shed 2 bases, J shed 5 bases, and the junction held 7 bases outside the gene matches. The length of the CDR3 is 15 residues. In DNA, the CDR3 is TGTGCCAGCAGCGTTAGCGGACAGGGGTGGACTGAAGCTTTCTTT. Translating it yields CASSVSGQGWTEAFF.

To note about this clone: An end of the junction differs from the germline gene, which may be a read error. The chain joins TRBV4-1 to TRBJ2-1, with D perhaps TRBD2 (5 bases). CDR3 length equals 13 residues. Germline-derived CDR1 and CDR2 are MGHRA and YSYEKL. The CDR3 bases are TGCGCCAGCGGCGGGCCGGAAGAGGATGAGCGGTTCTTC. Protein: CASGGPEEDERFF.

V is TRBV5-8 and J is TRBJ2-7, with 7 positions matching TRBD2. This CDR3 has 15 residues. The junction had 10 bases not matched to a gene; V was cut back by 5 bases and J by 2 bases. Germline V CDR1 and CDR2: SGHTS, YDEGEE. CDR3 residues: CASRVALGGAYEQYF. The CDR3 bases are TGTGCCAGCAGAGTCGCATTGGGGGGGGCCTACGAGCAGTACTTC.

V usage is TRBV4-1 and J usage is TRBJ2-7; D is undetermined. V shed 3 bases and J shed 2 bases, with 14 bases lying between them. The CDR3 contains 15 residues. Germline V CDR1 and CDR2: MGHRA, YSYEKL. This CDR3 is CASSQDSELTYEQYF. In DNA, the CDR3 is TGCGCCAGCAGCCAGGATAGTGAGCTTACCTACGAGCAGTACTTC.

The CDR3 is CATRQVATNEKLFF. The CDR3 DNA reads TGTGCCACCCGACAGGTTGCAACTAATGAAAAACTGTTTTTT. The chain carries TRBV27 and TRBJ1-4; the D gene is possibly TRBD1 (6 bases). The CDR3 totals 14 residues. The V end lost 10 bases, the J end lost 0 bases, and 12 bases lay between the germline ends. The germline CDR1 and CDR2 sequences are MNHEY and SMNVEV (reference sequence).

This clone was seen only a few times. The V and J genes are TRBV10-3 and TRBJ2-7; 9 bases fit TRBD2. Germline V CDR1 and CDR2: ENHRY, SYGVKD. CDR3 length equals 15 residues. V dropped 2 bases and J dropped 5; count of bases not matched to a gene: 7. CDR3 loop: CAISERSGSIDEQYF. The CDR3 DNA reads as TGTGCCATCAGTGAGCGTAGCGGGAGTATCGACGAGCAGTACTTC.

This clone was counted once. The chain couples TRBV5-6 to TRBJ2-1; 7 bases line up with TRBD2. CDR1 and CDR2 from the germline V gene are SGHDT and YYEEEE. V lost 0 bases and J lost 15; bases outside the gene matches: 9. There are 13 residues in the CDR3. The CDR3 DNA follows: TGTGCCAGCAGCTTGGGTACAGGCGAGCGGGGGTTCTTC. Encoded protein: CASSLGTGERGFF.

The genes are TRBV6-6 and TRBJ1-1; unclear D gene. V shed 6 bases and J shed 1 base, with 3 bases lying between them. Germline loops: CDR1 MNHNY, CDR2 SVGAGI (reference sequence). CDR3 size: 11 residues. The CDR3 loop reads CASRQNTEAFF. In DNA, the CDR3 is TGTGCCAGCAGACAGAACACTGAAGCTTTCTTT.

CDR3 DNA: TGTGCCAGTAGTATAGGTTGTCGCTCCTACAATGAGCAGTTCTTC. Translated, it gives CASSIGCRSYNEQFF. The genes are TRBV19 and TRBJ2-1, with D uncertain. Trimming shortened V by 1 base and J by 0 bases, and 7 bases separated the two germline ends. Germline V CDR1 and CDR2: LNHDA, SQIVND (reference sequence). The CDR3 has 15 residues.

CDR3 coding DNA: TGTGCCAGCAGCGACCCTCGTCCGGATGGCTACACCTTC. Translated, it gives CASSDPRPDGYTF. The chain recombines TRBV9 with TRBJ1-2; D is ambiguous. Germline values: CDR1 SGDLS, CDR2 YYNGEE. The CDR3 is 13 amino acids. The germline V and J ends were trimmed by 3 bases and 6 bases, with 12 bases remaining between them.